This T cell receptor beta chain was found in a study of molecular identifiers for immune sequencing clone quantification. General study findings and limits: Clones of above 20 RNA copies carried over 99% of effector molecules; in naive cells they carried under 1%.

TCRdb re-called the PCR reads through MiXCR, storing one row per CDR3 protein. The sample lists some 650,000 distinct CDR3 sequences, just under 20% occurring once. V gave up 7 bases and J gave up 0 bases, with 16 bases separating them. The CDR3 totals 15 residues. Per germline, CDR1 MDHEN and CDR2 SYDVKM. Every naive CD8 library was made from between about 17,000 and 1,000,000 sorted cells with 10%, 30% or 50% RNA. This clonotype was seen repeatedly, ten times or more. The antigen is unknown. This chain joins TRBV28 and TRBJ2-7; tentatively, D is TRBD1 or TRBD2 (6 bases each). The sequence was collected from a human donor in good health. Some libraries in this study had Jurkat cell RNA spiked in. Sequencing was performed on naive CD8+ T cells from blood, with Jurkat cell RNA spiked in. Subset indicated: FACS-sorted CD8+CD4-CCR7+CD45RA+ naive T cells. The CDR3 DNA reads TGTGCCAGCACCGCCACGCCGGGGGCCTCCTACGAGCAGTACTTC. This sequence encodes CASTATPGASYEQYF.